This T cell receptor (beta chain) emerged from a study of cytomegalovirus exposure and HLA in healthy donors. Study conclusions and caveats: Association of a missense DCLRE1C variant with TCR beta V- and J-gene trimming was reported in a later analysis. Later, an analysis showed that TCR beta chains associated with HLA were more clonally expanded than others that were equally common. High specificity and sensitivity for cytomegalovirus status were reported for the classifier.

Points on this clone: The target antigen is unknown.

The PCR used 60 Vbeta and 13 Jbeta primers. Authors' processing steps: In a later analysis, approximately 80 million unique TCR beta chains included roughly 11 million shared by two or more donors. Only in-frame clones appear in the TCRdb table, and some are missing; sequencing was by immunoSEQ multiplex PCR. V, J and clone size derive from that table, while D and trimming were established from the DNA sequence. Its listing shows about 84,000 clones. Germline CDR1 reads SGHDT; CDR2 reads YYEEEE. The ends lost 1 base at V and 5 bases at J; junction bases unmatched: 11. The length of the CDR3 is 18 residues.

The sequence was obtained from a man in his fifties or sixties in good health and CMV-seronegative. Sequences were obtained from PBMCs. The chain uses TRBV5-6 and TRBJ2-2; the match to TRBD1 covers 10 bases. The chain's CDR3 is CASSLPPGQGWQTGELFF. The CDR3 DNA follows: TGTGCCAGCAGCTTGCCCCCGGGACAGGGGTGGCAGACCGGGGAGCTGTTTTTT.